This entry lists 20 T cell receptor beta chains sequenced from one sample in a study of blood T cell repertoires in COVID-19 (dated by TCRdb to the early 2020s). To prepare the library, the immunoSEQ multiplex PCR assay was applied. This immuneACCESS table, as held by TCRdb, lists in-frame sequences with V and J called but not all clones. Of the missing ones, under half trace to an unresolved V gene in checked studies; the others have no known cause. This sample holds under 250,000 clones; 86% were observed only once. Around 1.5% of the sample goes to the ten largest clones. The sequencing input was peripheral blood. These receptors all stem from a woman between 55 and 75 years old who had recovered from COVID-19.

This clone was picked up a small number of times. The chain recombines TRBV7-9 with TRBJ1-5; perhaps TRBD1 as D (6 bases). Trimming removed 4 bases from V and 4 bases from J, with 14 bases in between. CDR1 is SEHNR and CDR2 is FQNEAQ in the germline V gene (reference sequence). This CDR3 has 15 residues. The CDR3 DNA is TGTGCCAGCAGCTCCACAGGGCCTGGTAATCAGCCCCAGCATTTT. Protein: CASSSTGPGNQPQHF.

The chain combines TRBV28 with TRBJ1-2; D ambiguous. Germline V gives CDR1 MDHEN, CDR2 SYDVKM. CDR3 length: 11 amino acids. Trimming removed 7 bases from V and 8 bases from J, with 11 bases in between. CDR3 sequence (DNA): TGTGCCAGCAATGATCGGGTAGGCTACACCTTC. Its protein product is CASNDRVGYTF.

CDR3 loop: CASSHLDRGSYNEQFF. The CDR3 DNA reads as TGTGCCAGCAGCCACCTCGACAGGGGGTCTTACAATGAGCAGTTCTTC. The chain combines TRBV7-9 with TRBJ2-1; 9 bases are a match to TRBD1. CDR3 size: 16 residues. The J segment lost 4 bases and the V segment lost 5 bases, leaving 9 bases of the junction unmatched. The V gene's germline CDR1 is SEHNR and CDR2 FQNEAQ (reference sequence).

The chain links TRBV29-1 to TRBJ2-3; the match to TRBD2 covers 10 bases. Germline V gene data show CDR1 as SQVTM and CDR2 as ANQGSEA. This CDR3 is built from 16 residues. V shed 0 bases, J shed 5 bases, and the junction held 8 bases outside the gene matches. The CDR3 DNA reads as TGCAGCGTTGAAGATACGAAGCGGGGGGGCGAAGATACGCAGTATTTT. The encoded protein is CSVEDTKRGGEDTQYF.

Comments on this clone: The junction and the germline gene differ at one end; a read error may be behind it. The chain couples TRBV7-7 to TRBJ2-5; 8 bases match TRBD2. The CDR3 is made up of 16 amino acids. Germline V lookup: CDR1 SSHAT, CDR2 FNYEAQ (reference sequence). This chain's CDR3 is CASSLAGGAQQETQYF. The DNA of the CDR3 is TGTGCTAGCAGCTTAGCCGGGGGGGCCCAACAAGAGACCCAGTACTTC. Drawing the rest from reference TRBV7-7 and TRBJ2-5, the complete variable domain is GAGVSQSPRYKVTKRGQDVTLRCDPISSHATLYWYQQALGQGPEFLTYFNYEAQPDKSGLPSDRFSAERPEGSISTLTIQRTEQRDSAMYRCASSLAGGAQQETQYFGPGTRLLVL.

V is TRBV7-2 and J is TRBJ1-1; tentative D call: TRBD1 (6 bases). The CDR3 is 14 residues long. Trimming pared 1 base from V and 3 bases from J, leaving 9 bases between. Germline CDR1 reads SGHTA; CDR2 reads FQGNSA. DNA for the CDR3: TGTGCCAGCAGCTTAGGGGGGCTTTACACTGAAGCTTTCTTT. Residues: CASSLGGLYTEAFF.

The CDR3 loop is CASSSRAYEQYF. DNA of the CDR3: TGTGCCAGCAGTTCCAGGGCGTACGAGCAGTACTTC. This chain joins TRBV6-2 or TRBV6-3 and TRBJ2-7; D perhaps matches TRBD1 (5 bases). Germline assignment: CDR1 MNHEY and CDR2 SVGEGT. With 4 bases removed from V and 4 bases from J, the gap between germline ends came to 8 bases. The CDR3 consists of 12 residues.

This clone appeared a few times. This chain links TRBV2 with TRBJ1-2, with no clear D. V was cut by 6 bases and J by 5 bases, with 10 bases left in between. Germline V CDR1 and CDR2: SNHLY, FYNNEI. CDR3 length equals 12 residues. The CDR3 sequence: CASRVSGYGYTF. DNA of the CDR3: TGTGCCAGCAGAGTAAGCGGGTATGGCTACACCTTC.

The table lists this clone with a few counts. The chain carries TRBV4-2 and TRBJ2-1; the D gene is possibly TRBD2 (5 bases). Germline CDR1 and CDR2: LGHNA and YNFKEQ. The V end lost 1 base, the J end lost 3 bases, and 10 bases lay between the germline ends. The CDR3 contains 15 residues. As DNA, the CDR3 is TGTGCCAGCAGCCAAGGAGGGAATCGCTACAATGAGCAGTTCTTC. Translation: CASSQGGNRYNEQFF.

For the CDR3, the DNA is TGCAGTGCTAGTGTCTCAACTAATGAAAAACTGTTTTTT. Translation: CSASVSTNEKLFF. The chain is built from TRBV20-1 and TRBJ1-4; the D is unclear. Germline V gene lookup returns CDR1 DFQATT and CDR2 SNEGSKA (reference sequence). The germline V and J ends were trimmed by 3 bases and 0 bases, with 5 bases remaining between them. The CDR3 contains 13 residues.

This clone was counted once. Other DNA sequences in this sample translate to the same CDR3. V gene TRBV5-1 combines with J gene TRBJ2-7; 14 bases match TRBD2. With V trimmed by 0 bases and J by 4 bases, 0 bases remained unmatched. CDR3 length equals 15 residues. Germline loops: CDR1 SGHRS, CDR2 YFSETQ. This CDR3 is CASSLGTSGGYEQYF. DNA of the CDR3: TGCGCCAGCAGCTTGGGGACTAGCGGGGGGTACGAGCAGTACTTC.

V is TRBV19 and J is TRBJ2-6; TRBD2 might be the D (5 bases). CDR1 is LNHDA, CDR2 SQIVND, per germline (reference sequence). The CDR3 extends over 16 amino acids. With 7 bases removed from V and 2 bases from J, the gap between germline ends came to 15 bases. Here the CDR3 reads CASIPRGFTGANVLTF. The CDR3 nucleotides are TGTGCCAGTATCCCCCGGGGATTCACTGGGGCCAACGTCCTGACTTTC.

The V and J genes are TRBV24-1 and TRBJ2-1; the D is unclear. The CDR3 contains 14 residues. Trimming stripped 0 bases from V and 4 bases from J, with 6 bases between. Germline V lookup: CDR1 KGHDR, CDR2 SFDVKD. The CDR3 sequence is CATSDLQTYNEQFF. DNA for the CDR3: TGTGCCACCAGTGATTTGCAAACTTACAATGAGCAGTTCTTC.

This rearrangement joins TRBV28 to TRBJ2-1, with TRBD2 matching 9 bases. In germline, CDR1 is MDHEN, CDR2 SYDVKM. This CDR3 is built from 15 residues. V lost 6 bases and J lost 2; bases outside the gene matches: 5. CDR3 in DNA: TGTGCCAGCAGGGATTTAGCGGGGGCCTACAATGAGCAGTTCTTC. Translation gives CASRDLAGAYNEQFF.

The count of this clone is one. V is TRBV19 and J is TRBJ1-5; 7 bases match TRBD1. The CDR3 covers 14 residues. Germline CDR1 and CDR2: LNHDA and SQIVND (reference sequence). V lost 5 bases and J lost 5; bases outside the gene matches: 6. CDR3 sequence reads: CASSAQGTDQPQHF. In nucleotides, the CDR3 is TGTGCCAGTAGTGCACAGGGGACCGATCAGCCCCAGCATTTT.

The chain uses TRBV19 and TRBJ2-1; D gene ambiguous. The CDR3 covers 13 residues. Looked up from germline, CDR1 is LNHDA and CDR2 is SQIVND (reference sequence). V was trimmed by 1 base and J by 7 bases, leaving 8 bases between them. CDR3 DNA sequence: TGTGCCAGTAGTATAGGTAATGCGAATGAGCAGTTCTTC. Amino acids: CASSIGNANEQFF. Full variable domain (missing parts from reference TRBV19 and TRBJ2-1): DGGITQSPKYLFRKEGQNVTLSCEQNLNHDAMYWYRQDPGQGLRLIYYSQIVNDFQKGDIAEGYSVSREKKESFPLTVTSAQKNPTAFYLCASSIGNANEQFFGPGTRLTVL.

Notes on this clone: Different DNA sequences within this sample yield the same CDR3. CDR3 coding DNA: TGTGCCAGCAGTTTAACAGGGGCTAACTATGGCTACACCTTC. This gives the protein CASSLTGANYGYTF. This chain links TRBV28 with TRBJ1-2; TRBD1 matches at 7 bases. The J segment lost 0 bases and the V segment lost 2 bases, leaving 0 bases of the junction unmatched. The germline V gene encodes CDR1 MDHEN and CDR2 SYDVKM. The CDR3 contains 14 residues.

V usage is TRBV18 and J usage is TRBJ2-2; perhaps TRBD1 as D (5 bases). CDR3 length: 16 residues. CDR1 and CDR2 from the germline V gene are KGHSH and LQKENI. V was trimmed by 2 bases and J by 6 bases, leaving 16 bases between them. The CDR3 DNA reads TGTGCCAGCTCACCAGTAACCGGCAGGGTGGCCGGGGAGCTGTTTTTT. This translates into CASSPVTGRVAGELFF.

This clone has just a few counts. The CDR3 sequence is CASSPGVYNEQFF. As DNA, the CDR3 is TGTGCCAGCAGCCCAGGGGTATACAATGAGCAGTTCTTC. V and J are TRBV7-2 and TRBJ2-1, with D possibly TRBD1 on 6 matching bases. Germline assignment: CDR1 SGHTA and CDR2 FQGNSA. This CDR3 region has 13 residues. The V and J ends lost 5 bases and 4 bases respectively, with 9 bases between them.

The chain uses TRBV7-9 and TRBJ1-6, with 7 bases matching TRBD1. Germline V CDR1 and CDR2: SEHNR, FQNEAQ (reference sequence). This CDR3 has 16 amino acids. J gave up 3 bases and V 5 bases, and 7 bases lay outside the gene matches. DNA for the CDR3: TGTGCCAGCAGCCCCGGGACAGAAATCTATAATTCACCCCTCCACTTT. Amino acids: CASSPGTEIYNSPLHF.